Listed below are T cell receptor beta chains from one sample, sequenced in a study of shared clonotypes between healthy human individuals. Only in-frame clones appear in the TCRdb table, and some are missing; sequencing was by immunoSEQ multiplex PCR. The table includes about 690,000 clones, 90% detected once. The sample taken for sequencing was memory CD8+ T cells from PBMCs. The receptors come from a man younger than 35 in good health. Some clones in this sample may be carry-over from other donors' samples. CDR3s include the opening cysteine and the closing phenylalanine or tryptophan. Each record gives: V gene, D gene, CDR3 length, clone size, J gene, CDR3 protein, CDR3 DNA. D genes are given only for firm matches. Expanded clones are given a class, and other clones once, few, many or no size at all.

v_call: TRBV11-2; d_call: -; cdr3_length: 14; clone_size: -; j_call: TRBJ2-7; cdr3_aa: CASSNPDNPYEQYF; cdr3_nt: TGTGCCAGCAGCAACCCGGACAACCCCTACGAGCAGTACTTC
v_call: TRBV5-1; d_call: -; cdr3_length: 13; clone_size: -; j_call: TRBJ1-2; cdr3_aa: CASSTGRDYGYTF; cdr3_nt: TGCGCCAGCAGCACCGGAAGGGACTATGGCTACACCTTC
v_call: TRBV6-5; d_call: TRBD1; cdr3_length: 14; clone_size: -; j_call: TRBJ2-5; cdr3_aa: CASSPGTVQETQYF; cdr3_nt: TGTGCCAGCAGTCCTGGGACAGTCCAAGAGACCCAGTACTTC
v_call: TRBV5-1; d_call: -; cdr3_length: 14; clone_size: -; j_call: TRBJ2-7; cdr3_aa: CASSLPTRGNEQYF; cdr3_nt: TGCGCCAGCAGCTTACCAACTAGGGGCAACGAGCAGTACTTC
v_call: TRBV19; d_call: TRBD2; cdr3_length: 13; clone_size: -; j_call: TRBJ2-1; cdr3_aa: CASRGAGRDEQFF; cdr3_nt: TGTGCCAGTAGAGGCGCGGGGAGGGATGAGCAGTTCTTC
v_call: TRBV10-3; d_call: TRBD2; cdr3_length: 17; clone_size: -; j_call: TRBJ2-7; cdr3_aa: CAISEGTSGGLSYEQYF; cdr3_nt: TGTGCCATCAGTGAGGGGACTAGCGGGGGTCTCTCCTACGAGCAGTACTTC
v_call: TRBV29-1; d_call: -; cdr3_length: 13; clone_size: -; j_call: TRBJ2-3; cdr3_aa: CSGEERASDTQYF; cdr3_nt: TGCAGCGGGGAAGAGAGGGCCTCAGATACGCAGTATTTT
v_call: TRBV11-2; d_call: -; cdr3_length: 12; clone_size: -; j_call: TRBJ2-1; cdr3_aa: CASSLAGPEQFF; cdr3_nt: TGTGCCAGCAGCTTAGCAGGGCCTGAGCAGTTCTTC
v_call: TRBV11-2; d_call: -; cdr3_length: 14; clone_size: -; j_call: TRBJ1-5; cdr3_aa: CASSLYEGLQPQHF; cdr3_nt: TGTGCCAGCAGCTTATATGAGGGTCTTCAGCCCCAGCATTTT
v_call: TRBV9; d_call: -; cdr3_length: 15; clone_size: -; j_call: TRBJ2-5; cdr3_aa: CASSVASGPKETQYF; cdr3_nt: TGTGCCAGCAGCGTAGCTTCAGGCCCTAAAGAGACCCAGTACTTC
v_call: TRBV2; d_call: TRBD1; cdr3_length: 16; clone_size: -; j_call: TRBJ1-1; cdr3_aa: CASSVGQGARSTEAFF; cdr3_nt: TGTGCCAGCAGTGTAGGACAGGGGGCGCGTAGTACTGAAGCTTTCTTT
v_call: TRBV9; d_call: TRBD1; cdr3_length: 15; clone_size: -; j_call: TRBJ1-5; cdr3_aa: CASSVTGKSNQPQHF; cdr3_nt: TGTGCCAGCAGCGTGACAGGGAAAAGCAATCAGCCCCAGCATTTT
v_call: TRBV28; d_call: -; cdr3_length: 12; clone_size: few; j_call: TRBJ1-5; cdr3_aa: CASRAGRQPQHF; cdr3_nt: TGTGCCAGCAGGGCGGGTAGGCAGCCCCAGCATTTT
v_call: TRBV19; d_call: -; cdr3_length: 14; clone_size: -; j_call: TRBJ2-2; cdr3_aa: CASSIGRFTGELFF; cdr3_nt: TGTGCCAGTAGTATAGGGCGGTTCACCGGGGAGCTGTTTTTT
v_call: TRBV5-1; d_call: -; cdr3_length: 15; clone_size: -; j_call: TRBJ1-6; cdr3_aa: CASSDRQSSGSPLHF; cdr3_nt: TGCGCCAGCAGCGACCGACAGTCTTCGGGTTCACCCCTCCACTTT
v_call: TRBV15; d_call: -; cdr3_length: 18; clone_size: -; j_call: TRBJ1-2; cdr3_aa: CATSRVPRTENDNYGYTF; cdr3_nt: TGTGCCACCAGCAGAGTCCCCAGGACGGAAAATGATAACTATGGCTACACCTTC
v_call: TRBV5-1; d_call: TRBD2; cdr3_length: 19; clone_size: -; j_call: TRBJ2-3; cdr3_aa: CASSQSLREIPSSTDTQYF; cdr3_nt: TGCGCCAGCAGCCAGTCCTTGCGGGAGATACCCTCTAGCACAGATACGCAGTATTTT
v_call: TRBV11-2; d_call: -; cdr3_length: 14; clone_size: -; j_call: TRBJ2-7; cdr3_aa: CASSTTGFYYEQYF; cdr3_nt: TGTGCCAGCAGCACAACAGGGTTTTACTACGAGCAGTACTTC
v_call: TRBV2; d_call: -; cdr3_length: 11; clone_size: -; j_call: TRBJ2-1; cdr3_aa: CASSGLDEQFF; cdr3_nt: TGTGCCAGCAGTGGACTTGATGAGCAGTTCTTC
v_call: TRBV13; d_call: TRBD2; cdr3_length: 15; clone_size: -; j_call: TRBJ2-1; cdr3_aa: CASSTGLAGINEQFF; cdr3_nt: TGTGCCAGCAGCACAGGACTAGCGGGAATCAATGAGCAGTTCTTC